The rows below give T cell receptor beta chains drawn from one sample of a study of blood T cell repertoires in COVID-19. Data came from immunoSEQ multiplex PCR; TCRdb stores just in-frame clones and leaves some out. The data contain roughly 400,000 clones, approximately 87% of them singletons. Sequencing used PBMCs or T cells enriched from blood (not recorded which). Receptors originate from a woman between 45 and 60 years old who had recovered from COVID-19. The CDR3 runs from the conserved cysteine through the conserved F or W. A D gene is named only where the DNA matches it firmly. Not every row has a clone size; where given, it reads once, few, many or a size class.

clone_size	v_call	j_call	d_call	cdr3_nt	cdr3_aa
-	TRBV6-1	TRBJ2-7	-	TGTGCCAGCAGTGAACCCCTAAGGAGCTCCTACGAGCAGTACTTC	CASSEPLRSSYEQYF
once	TRBV4-2	TRBJ2-5	-	TGTGCCAGCAGCCGCAACAGGGTAGTACAGGAGACCCAGTACTTC	CASSRNRVVQETQYF
-	TRBV28	TRBJ2-3	-	TGTGCCAGCAGTTTTTTTGGCAGCGGCTTCACAGATACGCAGTATTTT	CASSFFGSGFTDTQYF
-	TRBV27	TRBJ1-6	TRBD1	TGTGCCAGCAGTGGGGGACAGGGGATCCGGTCACCCCTCCACTTT	CASSGGQGIRSPLHF
-	TRBV7-9	TRBJ1-1	TRBD1	TGTGCCAGCAGCTTTTTAGACAGGGCCGCTGAAGCTTTCTTT	CASSFLDRAAEAFF
-	TRBV5-4	TRBJ1-2	-	TGTGCCAGCAGCTTGGAAGGGGCGCGGGGCTACACCTTC	CASSLEGARGYTF
-	TRBV12-3/TRBV12-4	TRBJ1-5	-	TGTGCCAGCAGTACAGGGCGAGGACAGCCCCAGCATTTT	CASSTGRGQPQHF
-	TRBV18	TRBJ2-3	-	TGTGCCAGCTCATCCCAGGGGGGAACTAGCACAGATACGCAGTATTTT	CASSSQGGTSTDTQYF
-	TRBV19	TRBJ1-5	-	TGTGCCAGTAGTTCCCAGACGGGGGTAACACAGCCCCAGCATTTT	CASSSQTGVTQPQHF
-	TRBV2	TRBJ2-3	TRBD2	TGTGCCAGCAGTGGACTAGCGGGGGTGTCAGATACGCAGTATTTT	CASSGLAGVSDTQYF
-	TRBV28	TRBJ1-4	TRBD1	TGTGCCAGCAGGCCAGACAGGGGATTGAGTGAAAAACTGTTTTTT	CASRPDRGLSEKLFF
-	TRBV7-9	TRBJ1-2	TRBD1	TGTGCCAGCATCCCGCTGGGACAGGGGGCTAGCTATGGCTACACCTTC	CASIPLGQGASYGYTF
-	TRBV2	TRBJ1-3	-	TGTGCATCCAAAAGCAGGGCCTCAGTAGGAAACACCATATATTTT	CASKSRASVGNTIYF
-	TRBV28	TRBJ1-1	TRBD1	TGTGCCAGCAGGTACAGGGGACCGAACACTGAAGCTTTCTTT	CASRYRGPNTEAFF
-	TRBV3-1/TRBV3-2	TRBJ1-4	-	TGTGCCAGCAGCCATTTCGGGGTTGTAGGTGAAAAACTGTTTTTT	CASSHFGVVGEKLFF
-	TRBV5-1	TRBJ2-5	TRBD2	TGCGCCAGCAGCCCTGTAGCGGGGCTAGAGACCCAGTACTTC	CASSPVAGLETQYF
-	TRBV5-1	TRBJ1-2	TRBD1	TGCGCCAGCAGCCCGGGACAGGGGCACGGTGACTATGGCTACACCTTC	CASSPGQGHGDYGYTF
-	TRBV3-1/TRBV3-2	TRBJ2-7	-	TGTGCCAGCAGCCCATTATACGGACAATACGAGCAGTACTTC	CASSPLYGQYEQYF
once	TRBV2	TRBJ1-1	-	TGTGCCAGCAGTCCCGAGGATACTCTCGGCACTGAAGCTTTCTTT	CASSPEDTLGTEAFF
-	TRBV5-1	TRBJ2-2	-	TGCGCCAGCAGCACGGGAGGGACAGTGGGGACCGGGGAGCTGTTTTTT	CASSTGGTVGTGELFF
-	TRBV30	TRBJ1-2	-	TGTGCCTGGAGCGCAGGCTATGGCTACACCTTC	CAWSAGYGYTF
-	TRBV19	TRBJ1-1	-	TGTGCCAGTAGTACAGGGTTGAACACTGAAGCTTTCTTT	CASSTGLNTEAFF
-	TRBV2	TRBJ2-3	TRBD2	TGTGCCAGCAGTACGCTAGTAGCGGGGGGGCCTTCTTCTACGCAGTATTTT	CASSTLVAGGPSSTQYF
-	TRBV27	TRBJ2-7	TRBD1	TGTGCCAGCACCCATACAGGGGACTACGAGCAGTACTTC	CASTHTGDYEQYF
-	TRBV7-9	TRBJ1-6	TRBD1	TGTGCCAGCAGCTACTGGGGACAGAAGGAATCACCCCTCCACTTT	CASSYWGQKESPLHF
-	TRBV4-2	TRBJ2-1	-	TGTGCCAGCAGCCAAGGAGGGGCGGGGTCCTACAATGAGCAGTTCTTC	CASSQGGAGSYNEQFF
-	TRBV7-9	TRBJ2-5	-	TGTGCCAGCAGCTTAGCGCCAGGGTACCAAGAGACCCAGTACTTC	CASSLAPGYQETQYF
-	TRBV7-2	TRBJ1-5	-	TGTGCCAGCAGCCCCCGGGGTGCAGGTCAGCCCCAGCATTTT	CASSPRGAGQPQHF
-	TRBV2	TRBJ2-6	TRBD2	TGTGCCAGCAGCCTACGACTAGCGGGGGGCGCTGGGGCCAACGTCCTGACTTTC	CASSLRLAGGAGANVLTF
few	TRBV7-9	TRBJ2-7	TRBD2	TGTGCCAGCAGCTTTGGGGAGGGGGAGCAGTACTTC	CASSFGEGEQYF
-	TRBV18	TRBJ1-2	-	TGTGCCAGCTCACTACAGGGTCGAGATGGCTACACCTTC	CASSLQGRDGYTF
few	TRBV5-5	TRBJ2-7	-	TGTGCCAGCAGCTTGGCAGGGCTTCGCTACGAGCAGTACTTC	CASSLAGLRYEQYF
-	TRBV28	TRBJ1-4	TRBD1	TGTGCCAGCAGTTTAGGGACAGGGTTAAGTGAAAAACTGTTTTTT	CASSLGTGLSEKLFF
-	TRBV3-1/TRBV3-2	TRBJ2-1	-	TGTGCCAGCAGCCCAAGACACGGAGGGTCCAACAATGAGCAGTTCTTC	CASSPRHGGSNNEQFF
-	TRBV7-2	TRBJ1-6	-	TGTGCCAGCAGCTTATTGGGCTCTTTTAATTCACCCCTCCACTTT	CASSLLGSFNSPLHF
-	TRBV30	TRBJ1-1	TRBD1	TGTGCCTGGAGCGGGACAGGGGTGACTGAAGCTTTCTTT	CAWSGTGVTEAFF
-	TRBV19	TRBJ1-2	-	TGTGCCAGTAGTCCCTGGAGGGCTGATGGCTACACCTTC	CASSPWRADGYTF
-	TRBV30	TRBJ2-5	-	TGTGCCTGGACCCACGAGCGGGACCAAGAGACCCAGTACTTC	CAWTHERDQETQYF
-	TRBV27	TRBJ1-5	-	TGTGCCAGCAGTTTGACAGCGAAACGATATAGCAATCAGCCCCAGCATTTT	CASSLTAKRYSNQPQHF
few	TRBV4-1	TRBJ1-2	TRBD1	TGCGCCAGCAGCCAAGTCCCGGGACAGGGGGGATATGGCTACACCTTC	CASSQVPGQGGYGYTF
-	TRBV2	TRBJ1-3	-	TGTGCCAGCAGCCGACAGAGCTCTGGAAACACCATATATTTT	CASSRQSSGNTIYF
-	TRBV12-3/TRBV12-4	TRBJ1-1	-	TGTGCCAGCAGCAAATACACTGAAGCTTTCTTT	CASSKYTEAFF
-	TRBV13	TRBJ2-1	TRBD2	TGTGCCAGCAGCCCAATAGCGGGGCTATCCTACAATGAGCAGTTCTTC	CASSPIAGLSYNEQFF
few	TRBV19	TRBJ1-4	-	TGTGCCAGTAGTCTCCCTTCAGCTTACGGGACAACTAATGAAAAACTGTTTTTT	CASSLPSAYGTTNEKLFF
-	TRBV4-1	TRBJ1-1	-	TGCGCCAGCACCCGGGGGAGGAACACTGAAGCTTTCTTT	CASTRGRNTEAFF
-	TRBV27	TRBJ1-5	-	TGTGCCAGCAGTTTAGGCGGGGGGTTGGGTCAGCCCCAGCATTTT	CASSLGGGLGQPQHF
-	TRBV4-3	TRBJ2-7	-	TGCGCCAGCAGCCAAGATAAATCGAGAGCCTACGAGCAGTACTTC	CASSQDKSRAYEQYF
-	TRBV6-5	TRBJ2-2	-	TGTGCCAGCAGTAGAACAGTGAACACCGGGGAGCTGTTTTTT	CASSRTVNTGELFF
-	TRBV6-5	TRBJ1-2	-	TGTGCCAGCAGTTACTCGCTAGGCTATGGCTACACCTTC	CASSYSLGYGYTF
-	TRBV7-2	TRBJ1-1	-	TGTGCCAGCAGCCCCCGGGCTGAAGCTTTCTTT	CASSPRAEAFF
-	TRBV9	TRBJ1-5	TRBD1	TGTGCCAGCAGTTCAGACAGGGGAAATCAGCCCCAGCATTTT	CASSSDRGNQPQHF